These 3 T cell receptor beta chains originate from one sample sequenced in a study of T cells after yellow fever vaccination. TCRdb passed the 5' RACE reads through MiXCR, listing each CDR3 protein once. The data hold about 350,000 distinct CDR3 sequences, with 8% to 9.5% observed a single time. Source: PBMCs, taken roughly 47 days after the first yellow fever vaccination. These TCRs come from a man between 18 and 29 years old who received the YFV17D yellow fever vaccine.

In this sample, this clonotype turned up many times. This chain uses TRBV18 with TRBJ2-1; TRBD1 might be the D (5 bases). Germline lookup yields CDR1 KGHSH and CDR2 LQKENI. The CDR3 is 13 amino acids. The V end lost 6 bases, the J end lost 5 bases, and 11 bases lay between the germline ends. The CDR3 bases are TGTGCCAGCTCTCTTACAGGCGACAATGAGCAGTTCTTC. This codes for CASSLTGDNEQFF.

The CDR3 reads CASSPLVGGAFF. The CDR3 bases are TGTGCCAGCAGCCCCCTAGTAGGCGGCGCTTTCTTT. The chain carries TRBV5-6 and TRBJ1-1; D gene unclear. The CDR3 contains 12 residues. Germline V gene sequence: CDR1 SGHDT, CDR2 YYEEEE. V was trimmed by 4 bases and J by 11 bases, leaving 15 bases between them. Full variable domain (remainder filled in from reference TRBV5-6 and TRBJ1-1): DAGVTQSPTHLIKTRGQQVTLRCSPKSGHDTVSWYQQALGQGPQFIFQYYEEEERQRGNFPDRFSGHQFPNYSSELNVNALLLGDSALYLCASSPLVGGAFFGQGTRLTVV.

J is TRBJ1-5 and V is TRBV10-2; no clear D. Germline V lookup: CDR1 WSHSY, CDR2 SAAADI. V lost 3 bases, J lost 4 bases, and 4 bases lay in between. The CDR3 extends over 12 amino acids. CDR3 amino acids: CASSDRNQPQHF. In DNA, the CDR3 is TGCGCCAGCAGTGATAGGAATCAGCCCCAGCATTTT.